This TCR beta chain was profiled in a study of radiation and T cells in renal cell carcinoma. Using immunoSEQ multiplex PCR, the repertoire was profiled, and TCRdb retains in-frame clones only, with some absent. The sample comprises approximately 92,000 clones, around four fifths of which are singletons, and roughly a tenth rests with the top ten. Time point specified: blood 4 weeks post-SBRT, at nephrectomy. Indicated treatment: 15 Gy SBRT to primary tumor, nephrectomy 4 weeks later. Nephrectomy followed 15 Gy stereotactic body radiation by 4 weeks. Blood was sampled at baseline, 2 weeks and 4 weeks after SBRT. Trimming pared 1 base from V and 14 bases from J, leaving 7 bases between. CDR3 size: 11 residues. Germline V gene lookup returns CDR1 SGHTS and CDR2 YDEGEE.

This rearrangement joins TRBV5-8 to TRBJ1-6, with no clear D. This receptor was taken from a man aged 45-65 years with renal cell carcinoma. The sequencing used blood, collected from a patient whose treatment included radiotherapy and nephrectomy. The CDR3 loop is CASSLMGTLHF. In nucleotides, the CDR3 is TGTGCCAGCAGCTTGATGGGTACCCTCCACTTT.